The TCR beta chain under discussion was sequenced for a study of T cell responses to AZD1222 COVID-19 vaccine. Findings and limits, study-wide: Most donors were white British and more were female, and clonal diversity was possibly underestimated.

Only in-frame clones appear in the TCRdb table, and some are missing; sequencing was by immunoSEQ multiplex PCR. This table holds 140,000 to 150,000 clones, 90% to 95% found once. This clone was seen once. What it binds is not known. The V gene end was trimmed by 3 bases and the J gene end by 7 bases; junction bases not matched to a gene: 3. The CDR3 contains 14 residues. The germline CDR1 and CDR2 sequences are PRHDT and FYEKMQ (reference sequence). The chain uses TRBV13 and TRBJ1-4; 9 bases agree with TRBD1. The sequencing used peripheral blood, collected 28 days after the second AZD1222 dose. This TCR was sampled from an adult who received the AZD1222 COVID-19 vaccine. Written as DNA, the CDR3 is TGTGCCAGCAGCTTCCGGGACAGGGCTGAAAAACTGTTTTTT. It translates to CASSFRDRAEKLFF.